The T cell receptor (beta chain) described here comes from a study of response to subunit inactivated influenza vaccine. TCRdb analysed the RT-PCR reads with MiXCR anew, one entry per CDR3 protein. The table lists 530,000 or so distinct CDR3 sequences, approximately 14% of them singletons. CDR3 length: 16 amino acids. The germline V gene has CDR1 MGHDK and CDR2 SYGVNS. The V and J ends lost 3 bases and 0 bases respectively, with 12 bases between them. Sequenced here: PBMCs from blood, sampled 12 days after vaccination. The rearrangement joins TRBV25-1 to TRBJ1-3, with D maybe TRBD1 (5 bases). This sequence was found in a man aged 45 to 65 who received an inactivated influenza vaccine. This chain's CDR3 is CASSDGQGGSGNTIYF. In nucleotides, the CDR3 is TGTGCCAGCAGTGATGGGCAGGGCGGCTCTGGAAACACCATATATTTT.